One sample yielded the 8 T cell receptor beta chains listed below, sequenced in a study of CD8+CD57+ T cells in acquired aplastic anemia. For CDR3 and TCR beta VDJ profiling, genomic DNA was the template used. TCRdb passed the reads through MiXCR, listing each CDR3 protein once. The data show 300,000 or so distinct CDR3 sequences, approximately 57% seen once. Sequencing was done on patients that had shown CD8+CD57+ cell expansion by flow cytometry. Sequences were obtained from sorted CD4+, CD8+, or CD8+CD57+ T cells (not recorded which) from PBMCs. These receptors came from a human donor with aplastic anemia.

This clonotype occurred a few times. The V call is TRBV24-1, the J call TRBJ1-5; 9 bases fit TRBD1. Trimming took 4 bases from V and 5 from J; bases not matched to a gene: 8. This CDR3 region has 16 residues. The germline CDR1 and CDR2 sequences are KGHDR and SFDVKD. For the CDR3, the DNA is TGTGCCACCAGTGAGGGACAGGGATGCTTCGATCAGCCCCAGCATTTT. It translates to CATSEGQGCFDQPQHF.

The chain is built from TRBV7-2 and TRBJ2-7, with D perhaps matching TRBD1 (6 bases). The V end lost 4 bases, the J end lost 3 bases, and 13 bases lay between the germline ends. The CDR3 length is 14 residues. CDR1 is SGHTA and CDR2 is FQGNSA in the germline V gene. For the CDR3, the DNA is TGTGCCAGCAGCTGGACAGAAACAAACTACGAGCAGTACTTC. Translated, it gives CASSWTETNYEQYF. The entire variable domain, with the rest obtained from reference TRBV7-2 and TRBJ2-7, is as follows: GAGVSQSPSNKVTEKGKDVELRCDPISGHTALYWYRQSLGQGLEFLIYFQGNSAPDKSGLPSDRFSAERTGGSVSTLTIQRTQQEDSAVYLCASSWTETNYEQYFGPGTRLTVT.

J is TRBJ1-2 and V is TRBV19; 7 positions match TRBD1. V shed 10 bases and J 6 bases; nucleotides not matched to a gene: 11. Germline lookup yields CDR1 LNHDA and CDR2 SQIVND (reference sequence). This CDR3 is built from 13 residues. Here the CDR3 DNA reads TGTGCCACCGGGAGAGGGGGCGGTAATGGCTACACCTTC. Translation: CATGRGGGNGYTF.

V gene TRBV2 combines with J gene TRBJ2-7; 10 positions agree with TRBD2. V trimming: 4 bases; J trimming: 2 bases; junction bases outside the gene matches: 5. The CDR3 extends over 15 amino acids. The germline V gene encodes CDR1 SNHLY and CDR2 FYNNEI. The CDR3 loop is CASSGSSGGAYEQYF. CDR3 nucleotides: TGTGCCAGCAGTGGATCGAGCGGGGGGGCCTACGAGCAGTACTTC.

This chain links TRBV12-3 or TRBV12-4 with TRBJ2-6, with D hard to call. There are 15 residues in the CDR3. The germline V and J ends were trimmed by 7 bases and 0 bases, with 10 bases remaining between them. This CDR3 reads CASNARASGANVLTF. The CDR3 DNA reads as TGTGCCAGCAACGCACGGGCCTCTGGGGCCAACGTCCTGACTTTC.

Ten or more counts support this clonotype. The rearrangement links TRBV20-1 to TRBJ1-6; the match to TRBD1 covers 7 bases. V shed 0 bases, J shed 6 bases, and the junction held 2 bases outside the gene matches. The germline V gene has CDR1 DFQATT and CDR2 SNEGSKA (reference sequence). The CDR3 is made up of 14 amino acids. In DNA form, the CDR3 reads TGCAGTGCTAGAGAAGGGACAGTTAATTCACCCCTCCACTTT. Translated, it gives CSAREGTVNSPLHF.

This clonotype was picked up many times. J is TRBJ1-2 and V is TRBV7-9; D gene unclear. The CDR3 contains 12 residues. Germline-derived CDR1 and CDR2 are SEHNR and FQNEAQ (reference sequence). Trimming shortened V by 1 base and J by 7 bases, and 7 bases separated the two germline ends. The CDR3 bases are TGTGCCAGCAGCTTAGGGTTAGGTGGCTACACCTTC. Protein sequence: CASSLGLGGYTF.

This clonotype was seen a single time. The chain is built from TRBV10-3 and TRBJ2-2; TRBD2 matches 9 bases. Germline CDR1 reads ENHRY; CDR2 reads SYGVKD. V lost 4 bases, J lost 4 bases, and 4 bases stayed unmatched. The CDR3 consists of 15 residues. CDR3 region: CAISVSGGPTGELFF. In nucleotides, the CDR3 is TGTGCCATCAGTGTAAGCGGGGGGCCCACCGGGGAGCTGTTTTTT.